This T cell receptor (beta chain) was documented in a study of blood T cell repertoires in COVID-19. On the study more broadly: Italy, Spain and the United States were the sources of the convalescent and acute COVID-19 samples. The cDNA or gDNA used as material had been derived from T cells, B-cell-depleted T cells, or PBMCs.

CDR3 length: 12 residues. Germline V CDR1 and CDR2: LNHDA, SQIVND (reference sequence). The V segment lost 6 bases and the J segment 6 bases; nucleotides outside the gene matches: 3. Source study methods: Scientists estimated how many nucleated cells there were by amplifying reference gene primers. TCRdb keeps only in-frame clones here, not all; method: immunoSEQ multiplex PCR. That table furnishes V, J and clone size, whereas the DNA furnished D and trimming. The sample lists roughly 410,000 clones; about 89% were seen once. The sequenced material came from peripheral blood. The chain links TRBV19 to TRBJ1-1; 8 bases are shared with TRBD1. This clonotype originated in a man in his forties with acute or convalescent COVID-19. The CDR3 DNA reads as TGTGCCAGTAGCCCGGACAGGGCTGAAGCTTTCTTT. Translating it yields CASSPDRAEAFF.